The 19 T cell receptor beta chains below all came from one sample that was sequenced in a study of blood T cell repertoires in COVID-19. Clones were read by immunoSEQ multiplex PCR, and TCRdb kept only the in-frame ones, dropping some. The data show approximately 400,000 clones, roughly 77% seen once. The sample taken for sequencing was peripheral blood. The receptors here all came from a human donor with acute or convalescent COVID-19. The donor label of this sample is uncertain.

The chain recombines TRBV7-2 with TRBJ1-2; a weak D match, TRBD1 (6 bases). This CDR3 contains 15 residues. The ends were cut back, 0 bases at V and 8 bases at J, with 16 bases in the middle. Germline V gives CDR1 SGHTA, CDR2 FQGNSA. Here the CDR3 DNA reads TGTGCCAGCAGCTTAGCCCAACCGGGACAAGGGGGCTACACCTTC. Its protein is CASSLAQPGQGGYTF. Looking up the rest from reference TRBV7-2 and TRBJ1-2 gives the full variable domain: GAGVSQSPSNKVTEKGKDVELRCDPISGHTALYWYRQSLGQGLEFLIYFQGNSAPDKSGLPSDRFSAERTGGSVSTLTIQRTQQEDSAVYLCASSLAQPGQGGYTFGSGTRLTVV.

The rearrangement uses TRBV13 and TRBJ2-5; D uncertain. V was pared by 5 bases and J by 1 base, with 11 bases between. Germline values: CDR1 PRHDT, CDR2 FYEKMQ (reference sequence). This CDR3 spans 14 amino acids. CDR3 region: CASSLYSSQETQYF. As DNA, the CDR3 is TGTGCCAGCAGCCTATATAGCAGCCAAGAGACCCAGTACTTC.

This chain uses TRBV19 with TRBJ1-1; D not resolved. The CDR3 covers 15 residues. The V and J ends lost 5 bases and 5 bases respectively, with 18 bases between them. Germline V lookup: CDR1 LNHDA, CDR2 SQIVND (reference sequence). The CDR3 spells CASSVGRGIGTEAFF. CDR3 coding DNA: TGTGCCAGTAGTGTCGGACGGGGAATAGGTACTGAAGCTTTCTTT.

This chain uses TRBV28 with TRBJ1-2, with 7 bases fitting TRBD1. V gave up 3 bases and J gave up 5 bases; unmatched junction bases: 6. The CDR3 covers 14 residues. The germline gives CDR1 MDHEN, CDR2 SYDVKM. The CDR3 loop is CASSLTGFIYGYTF. The DNA for the CDR3 is TGTGCCAGCAGTTTGACAGGGTTTATTTATGGCTACACCTTC.

This clone was seen more than once but under ten times. The V call is TRBV27, the J call TRBJ2-3; possibly TRBD1 for D (6 bases). The CDR3 consists of 14 residues. The germline CDR1 and CDR2 sequences are MNHEY and SMNVEV (reference sequence). V was pared by 8 bases and J by 6 bases, with 18 bases between. DNA of the CDR3: TGTGCCAGCGGCTCCAGGGGCTATGGTGATACGCAGTATTTT. Translation: CASGSRGYGDTQYF.

The CDR3 nucleotides read TGTGCCAGCAGGGACTACTCAACCGGGGAGCTGTTTTTT. It codes for CASRDYSTGELFF. This rearrangement joins TRBV27 to TRBJ2-2; D perhaps matches TRBD2 (6 bases). The germline gives CDR1 MNHEY, CDR2 SMNVEV (reference sequence). The V end was cut by 6 bases, the J end by 5 bases, with 10 bases between. CDR3 size: 13 residues.

This clone has only one observation. The DNA of the CDR3 is TGTGCCAGCAGCCGGCCTCGGCGGGCGGGAGGATTCGCCGGGGAGCTGTTTTTT. Translated, it gives CASSRPRRAGGFAGELFF. The genes are TRBV7-2 and TRBJ2-2; 8 bases align to TRBD2. Germline loops: CDR1 SGHTA, CDR2 FQGNSA. The CDR3 spans 18 residues. V was clipped by 5 bases and J by 6 bases; unmatched bases: 17.

This sequence joins TRBV30 and TRBJ2-2; 7 bases fit TRBD1. V was clipped by 8 bases and J by 0 bases; unmatched bases: 6. The CDR3 contains 14 residues. Germline V gene data show CDR1 as GTSNPN and CDR2 as SVGIG (reference sequence). The CDR3 bases are TGTGCCACGCACGGGACAGCGAACACCGGGGAGCTGTTTTTT. It is translated as CATHGTANTGELFF.

V is TRBV11-1 and J is TRBJ1-1, with D hard to call. There are 13 residues in the CDR3. Germline V lookup: CDR1 SGHAT, CDR2 FQDESV (reference sequence). V was pared by 2 bases and J by 1 base, with 5 bases between. The CDR3 region is CASSLRGNTEAFF. The DNA for the CDR3 is TGTGCCAGCAGCTTAAGAGGGAACACTGAAGCTTTCTTT.

This chain links TRBV2 with TRBJ2-1; TRBD2 agrees at 10 bases. Germline V gene data show CDR1 as SNHLY and CDR2 as FYNNEI. J was trimmed by 6 bases and V by 6 bases; bases with no gene match: 8. There are 15 residues in the CDR3. CDR3 protein: CASSFHSGRFNEQFF. In nucleotides, the CDR3 is TGTGCCAGCAGCTTCCATAGCGGGAGGTTCAATGAGCAGTTCTTC.

This clone has a single count. This chain connects TRBV30 to TRBJ2-5; 10 bases agree with TRBD1. CDR3 size: 17 residues. The trim removed 5 bases at V and 1 base at J, leaving 13 bases unmatched. Germline V CDR1 and CDR2: GTSNPN, SVGIG (reference sequence). This CDR3 is CAWAPGQGPYSQETQYF. CDR3 nucleotide sequence: TGTGCCTGGGCCCCGGGACAGGGGCCGTACTCCCAAGAGACCCAGTACTTC.

In nucleotides, the CDR3 is TGCGCCAGCAGCTTGGTGGCGGGTCTGGGGCAGTTCTTC. It specifies CASSLVAGLGQFF. The V gene is TRBV5-1, the J gene TRBJ2-1; D perhaps matches TRBD2 (5 bases). The ends were cut back, 0 bases at V and 12 bases at J, with 13 bases in the middle. Per germline, CDR1 SGHRS and CDR2 YFSETQ. The CDR3 extends over 13 amino acids.

This chain joins TRBV2 and TRBJ1-1; unclear D gene. V lost 6 bases and J lost 4, with 18 bases in between. There are 15 residues in the CDR3. CDR1 SNHLY and CDR2 FYNNEI come from the germline V gene. In DNA, the CDR3 is TGTGCCAGCAGCCAGAGAGGGCCTGTGGGCACTGAAGCTTTCTTT. It translates to CASSQRGPVGTEAFF.

The chain combines TRBV3-1 (or the pseudogene TRBV3-2) with TRBJ2-1, with D hard to call. Germline V gene lookup returns CDR1 LGHDT and CDR2 YNNKEL (reference sequence). The CDR3 has 17 residues. The germline V and J ends were trimmed by 0 bases and 4 bases, with 16 bases remaining between them. The DNA of the CDR3 is TGTGCCAGCAGCCAAGATTCGAGACTCGGAAGATACAATGAGCAGTTCTTC. It specifies CASSQDSRLGRYNEQFF.

J is TRBJ2-3 and V is TRBV11-2, with TRBD2 identical over 9 bases. CDR1 and CDR2 from the germline V gene are SGHAT and FQNNGV. The CDR3 consists of 16 residues. The V segment lost 5 bases and the J segment 2 bases; nucleotides outside the gene matches: 8. CDR3 in amino acids: CASSPGLAIHTDTQYF. CDR3 bases: TGTGCCAGCAGCCCAGGACTAGCGATACACACAGATACGCAGTATTTT.

The chain couples TRBV28 to TRBJ2-7; the match to TRBD1 covers 8 bases. The CDR3 runs 15 residues. After removal of 6 bases from V and 1 base from J, the junction contained 8 bases not matched to a gene. CDR1 is MDHEN and CDR2 is SYDVKM in the germline V gene. The CDR3 DNA reads TGTGCCAGCAGACCCGGACAGGGTGGATCCTACGAGCAGTACTTC. This sequence encodes CASRPGQGGSYEQYF.

This chain uses TRBV19 with TRBJ1-5; no clear D. The ends were cut back, 6 bases at V and 3 bases at J, with 12 bases in the middle. The CDR3 has 14 residues. Germline CDR1 reads LNHDA; CDR2 reads SQIVND (reference sequence). In nucleotides, the CDR3 is TGTGCCAGTAGATCAATCCCCAACAATCAGCCCCAGCATTTT. It codes for CASRSIPNNQPQHF.

This chain joins TRBV29-1 and TRBJ1-5; the match to TRBD1 covers 11 bases. Germline CDR1 reads SQVTM; CDR2 reads ANQGSEA. Trimming at V came to 6 bases and at J to 6 bases, leaving 7 bases not matched to a gene. This CDR3 contains 14 residues. The chain's CDR3 is CSVSDRGRGQPQHF. CDR3 DNA sequence: TGCAGCGTCTCGGACAGGGGGCGAGGTCAGCCCCAGCATTTT.

The rearrangement links TRBV6-1 to TRBJ1-1; TRBD1 is a possible D gene (5 bases). The germline V and J ends were trimmed by 1 base and 4 bases, with 10 bases remaining between them. In germline, CDR1 is MNHNS, CDR2 SASEGT. The length of the CDR3 is 14 residues. CDR3 sequence reads: CASSEEGRATEAFF. The CDR3 DNA reads TGTGCCAGCAGTGAAGAGGGGAGGGCCACTGAAGCTTTCTTT.